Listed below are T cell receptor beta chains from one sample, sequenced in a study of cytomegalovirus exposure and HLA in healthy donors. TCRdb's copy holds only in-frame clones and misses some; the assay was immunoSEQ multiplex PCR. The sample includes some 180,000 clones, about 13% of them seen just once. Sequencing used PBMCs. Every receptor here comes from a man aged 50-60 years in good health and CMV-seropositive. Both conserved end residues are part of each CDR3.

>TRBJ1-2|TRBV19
CASSSWTGALDYTF
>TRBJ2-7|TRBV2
CASSDPQGFGPNEQYF
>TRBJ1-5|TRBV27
CASTMGLSNQPQHF
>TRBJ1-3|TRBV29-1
CSVEGGSVEGNTIYF
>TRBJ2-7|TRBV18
CASSLGQSTGEQYF
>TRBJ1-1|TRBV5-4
CASSLDGRVTEAFF
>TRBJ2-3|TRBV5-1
CASSSGTSLPDTQYF
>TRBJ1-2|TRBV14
CASSQEPGSGYGYTF
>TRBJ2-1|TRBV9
CASSPRAGIEQFF
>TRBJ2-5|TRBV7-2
CASSRSGGGETQYF
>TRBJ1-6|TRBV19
CASSHGGSPLHF
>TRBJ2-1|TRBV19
CASTIPRTSGGYNEQFF
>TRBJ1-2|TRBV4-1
CASSQDQGANYGYTF
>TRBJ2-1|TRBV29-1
CSVDRGRDNEQFF
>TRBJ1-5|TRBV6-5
CASSYRTGQQPQHF
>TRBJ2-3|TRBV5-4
CASSSRQGTDTQYF
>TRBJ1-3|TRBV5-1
CASSLPLDGTTGNTIYF
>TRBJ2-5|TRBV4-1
CASSQGPNIQETQYF
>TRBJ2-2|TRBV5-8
CASNRDTGELFF
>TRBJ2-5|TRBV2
CASSTPLRGGQETQYF
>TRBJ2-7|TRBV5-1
CASSLERMGAAEQYF
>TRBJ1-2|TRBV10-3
CAITEDTYGYTF
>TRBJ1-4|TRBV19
CASSIRTGATNEKLFF
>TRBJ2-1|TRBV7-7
CASSLSGGLDEQFF
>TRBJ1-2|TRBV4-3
CASSQDRAGGARGYTF
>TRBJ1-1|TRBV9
CASSVEGVGTEAFF
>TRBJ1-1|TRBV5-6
CASSLNRETEAFF
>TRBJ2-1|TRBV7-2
CASTGSWGREQFF
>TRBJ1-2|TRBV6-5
CASREDRGLFGYTF
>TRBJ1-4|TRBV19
CARVPGQGTNEKLFF
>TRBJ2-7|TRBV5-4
CASSSGTLYEQYF
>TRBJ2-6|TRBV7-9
CASSSGYSGANVLTF
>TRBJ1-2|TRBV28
CASSLGGTNYGYTF
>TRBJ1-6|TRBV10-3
CAISDGRSSWALHF
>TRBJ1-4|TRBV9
CASSPRDRVSEKLFF
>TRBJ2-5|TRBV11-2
CASSLLETQYF
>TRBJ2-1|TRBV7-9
CASSPRTSGGINEQFF
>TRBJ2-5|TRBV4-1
CASSLRLAGGQETQYF
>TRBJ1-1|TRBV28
CASQSGITEAFF
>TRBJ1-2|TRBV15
CATSRDRESNYGYTF
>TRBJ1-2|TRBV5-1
CASSFDRGFYGYTF
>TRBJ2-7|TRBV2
CASRAPGQGGYEQYF
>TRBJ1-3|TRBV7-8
CASSMSRSGNTIYF
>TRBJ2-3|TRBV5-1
CASSTQAGGTADTQYF
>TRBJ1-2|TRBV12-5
CASGLGQPGGYTF
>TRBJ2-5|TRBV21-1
CASNSYQETQYF